These T cell receptor beta chains were read from a single sample in a study of T cells expressing NK-cell markers. From the 5' RACE reads, TCRdb lists one entry per CDR3 protein and no DNA. In all, the sample yields approximately 110,000 distinct CDR3 sequences. Sequencing was performed on blood T cells: a sorted CD56 or NKG2C T cell subset, CD4+ or CD8+ T cells, or bulk PBMC T cells (not recorded which). Receptors originate from a woman between 18 and 69 years old in good health. Both conserved end residues are part of each CDR3. Each record gives: CDR3 protein, J gene, V gene.

CDR3aa: CAWSGTDLSTDTQYF
j_gene: TRBJ2-3
v_gene: TRBV30

CDR3aa: CSVEWTTSFDEQFF
j_gene: TRBJ2-1
v_gene: TRBV29-1

CDR3aa: CASSLYGTSSYNEQFF
j_gene: TRBJ2-1
v_gene: TRBV7-3

CDR3aa: CASSLRTGPPNIQYF
j_gene: TRBJ2-4
v_gene: TRBV27

CDR3aa: CSPKGLDRYEQYF
j_gene: TRBJ2-7
v_gene: TRBV20-1

CDR3aa: CASSRVQGASYEQYF
j_gene: TRBJ2-7
v_gene: TRBV12-3/TRBV12-4

CDR3aa: CSVVLAGVYNEQFF
j_gene: TRBJ2-1
v_gene: TRBV29-1

CDR3aa: CASSPAPDTQYF
j_gene: TRBJ2-3
v_gene: TRBV6-2/TRBV6-3

CDR3aa: CSARDLGGAGELFF
j_gene: TRBJ2-2
v_gene: TRBV20-1

CDR3aa: CASSEIRGDEQFF
j_gene: TRBJ2-1
v_gene: TRBV7-9

CDR3aa: CASSFIRDRGFETQYF
j_gene: TRBJ2-5
v_gene: TRBV12-3/TRBV12-4

CDR3aa: CASSPGFRDTDTQYF
j_gene: TRBJ2-3
v_gene: TRBV7-9

CDR3aa: CASSPRRGDTQYF
j_gene: TRBJ2-3
v_gene: TRBV12-3/TRBV12-4

CDR3aa: CSARSGYSYEQYF
j_gene: TRBJ2-7
v_gene: TRBV20-1

CDR3aa: CSAAGAGRTGELFF
j_gene: TRBJ2-2
v_gene: TRBV20-1

CDR3aa: CASSDGMSYNSPLHF
j_gene: TRBJ1-6
v_gene: TRBV27

CDR3aa: CASSLGGPGQVDSPLHF
j_gene: TRBJ1-6
v_gene: TRBV11-2

CDR3aa: CASSLITTDTQYF
j_gene: TRBJ2-3
v_gene: TRBV12-3/TRBV12-4

CDR3aa: CASSLSVRRDTGELFF
j_gene: TRBJ2-2
v_gene: TRBV27

CDR3aa: CASSSDMGPYNEQFF
j_gene: TRBJ2-1
v_gene: TRBV19

CDR3aa: CSVESVDRPYNEQFF
j_gene: TRBJ2-1
v_gene: TRBV29-1

CDR3aa: CASSQVEGGGDEQFF
j_gene: TRBJ2-1
v_gene: TRBV4-3

CDR3aa: CSATDRGYAEAFF
j_gene: TRBJ1-1
v_gene: TRBV20-1

CDR3aa: CASSESLAGGNEQFF
j_gene: TRBJ2-1
v_gene: TRBV6-4

CDR3aa: CASTGARNEQFF
j_gene: TRBJ2-1
v_gene: TRBV12-3/TRBV12-4

CDR3aa: CASRLGLAGVDTQYF
j_gene: TRBJ2-3
v_gene: TRBV7-2

CDR3aa: CAWSVIAGGYHNEQFF
j_gene: TRBJ2-1
v_gene: TRBV30

CDR3aa: CASSTSLQGAQNQPQHF
j_gene: TRBJ1-5
v_gene: TRBV6-1

CDR3aa: CASSYTSEQETQYF
j_gene: TRBJ2-5
v_gene: TRBV6-5

CDR3aa: CAISDQGHEQFF
j_gene: TRBJ2-1
v_gene: TRBV10-3

CDR3aa: CASSGVAGERNEQFF
j_gene: TRBJ2-1
v_gene: TRBV6-4

CDR3aa: CASSAGDYTEAFF
j_gene: TRBJ1-1
v_gene: TRBV7-9

CDR3aa: CASSQGFGGHEETQYF
j_gene: TRBJ2-5
v_gene: TRBV4-3

CDR3aa: CSASSDYSYEQYF
j_gene: TRBJ2-7
v_gene: TRBV20-1

CDR3aa: CASSVVGDSPLHF
j_gene: TRBJ1-6
v_gene: TRBV9

CDR3aa: CASSVNSGTRGTGELFF
j_gene: TRBJ2-2
v_gene: TRBV13

CDR3aa: CASSALTGTAPGEQYF
j_gene: TRBJ2-7
v_gene: TRBV19

CDR3aa: CASSFSTGAEQYF
j_gene: TRBJ2-7
v_gene: TRBV28

CDR3aa: CASSLFEVSLQETQYF
j_gene: TRBJ2-5
v_gene: TRBV28

CDR3aa: CASSMGPGNTIYF
j_gene: TRBJ1-3
v_gene: TRBV9

CDR3aa: CSAPGDYNANTGELFF
j_gene: TRBJ2-2
v_gene: TRBV20-1

CDR3aa: CASRKDRAAETEAFF
j_gene: TRBJ1-1
v_gene: TRBV28

CDR3aa: CASSYRGAPGGYTF
j_gene: TRBJ1-2
v_gene: TRBV6-5

CDR3aa: CASSLGARDEQFF
j_gene: TRBJ2-1
v_gene: TRBV12-3/TRBV12-4

CDR3aa: CASGLVGPAEQFF
j_gene: TRBJ2-1
v_gene: TRBV27

CDR3aa: CSARDRQETQYF
j_gene: TRBJ2-5
v_gene: TRBV20-1

CDR3aa: CASSLVWTPPNEQFF
j_gene: TRBJ2-1
v_gene: TRBV28

CDR3aa: CASSLQGDTQYF
j_gene: TRBJ2-3
v_gene: TRBV11-3

CDR3aa: CASSFGDRGIESGNTIYF
j_gene: TRBJ1-3
v_gene: TRBV5-1

CDR3aa: CASNNFSYEQYF
j_gene: TRBJ2-7
v_gene: TRBV28

CDR3aa: CASSGRDTGELFF
j_gene: TRBJ2-2
v_gene: TRBV7-9

CDR3aa: CASSQGTGGRMNTEAFF
j_gene: TRBJ1-1
v_gene: TRBV7-9

CDR3aa: CASSGQDSYEQYF
j_gene: TRBJ2-7
v_gene: TRBV14

CDR3aa: CASTTAGSSYNEQFF
j_gene: TRBJ2-1
v_gene: TRBV19

CDR3aa: CSASLASWDEQFF
j_gene: TRBJ2-1
v_gene: TRBV20-1